This T cell receptor (beta chain) was identified during a study of blood T cell repertoires in COVID-19 (dated by TCRdb to 2020 to 2021). For context, the study as a whole: The collaborator samples originated in the United States, Italy and Spain and spanned the acute and convalescent phases of COVID-19. The material from the prospective study consisted of cDNA or gDNA derived from T cells, B-cell-depleted T cells, or PBMCs. Subjects who had been exposed to COVID-19, were actively infected with it, or had recovered from it provided the deeply sampled blood TCRbeta repertoires that made up the dataset. A freely available public database, intended as a resource for researchers studying the immune response to SARS-CoV-2, is where the repertoires were released. Samples were obtained from the ongoing ImmuneRACE study (first 160 participants) and from over 1,000 subjects provided by 6 global collaborators. Nearly every sample came with metadata listing a de-identified subject ID, COVID-19 status, age in years and sex. Where available, HLA class I and class II types were taken from metadata supplied by the sample provider and were not determined by assay-based typing.

The collaborating institutions used their own protocols to collect whole blood in K2EDTA tubes. For TCRbeta analysis, collaborator samples were shipped as frozen whole blood, as isolated PBMCs, or as DNA extracted from either sample type. Comment on this clone: Its target antigen remains unknown. Base qualities are not provided; no much larger clone lies one nucleotide away. This CDR3 is also generated by other DNA sequences in the sample.

The immunoSEQ Assay, a bias-controlled multiplex PCR, was used to amplify TCRbeta CDR3 regions from genomic DNA. In the original analysis: The number of nucleated cells in each sample was estimated by amplification of reference gene primers within the assay. To quantify the absolute abundance of each unique TCRbeta CDR3 rearrangement, sequence reads were collapsed and filtered. Productive Simpson clonality was computed per sample as the square root of Simpson's diversity index over productive rearrangements. TCRdb took over this immuneACCESS table, retaining in-frame rearrangements with V and J assigned. Such tables are incomplete; in checked studies, under half of the missing clones stem from an unresolved V gene, and the remainder is unexplained. D and trimming were read from the DNA, whereas the V and J calls and clone size are those reported in that table. This sample gives 400,000 or so clones in total; approximately 86% of them show up just once. Jointly, the top ten make up around 2.9% of the sample.

Taken from the germline V gene, the CDR1 and CDR2 loops are ENHRY and SYGVKD. The trim is 6 bases for V and 3 bases for J, with a gap of 8 bases between the germline ends. From the cysteine through the phenylalanine, the CDR3 covers 12 amino acids. Just the 36-base CDR3 DNA is kept, in frame starting at base 1. General findings and caveats noted by the study authors: The quantity of clinical and demographic metadata differed by source and by participant and was supplied without curation.

Rearrangement joined TRBV10-3 to TRBJ1-1; the D gene is not confidently resolved. This clonotype was obtained from a human donor in a cohort sampled during active COVID-19. Sequencing was done on a sample of peripheral blood. The CDR3 here reads CAISPGDTEAFF. The sequence in DNA is TGTGCCATCAGCCCTGGAGACACTGAAGCTTTCTTT.